There are many counts of the clone carrying this T cell receptor beta chain. The antigen is unknown. CDR1 DFQATT and CDR2 SNEGSKA come from the germline V gene (reference sequence). With 0 bases removed from V and 11 bases from J, the gap between germline ends came to 20 bases. The CDR3 runs 15 residues. The data originate from a study of CD8 T cells in ankylosing spondylitis. By quantitative 5'-RACE with molecular barcodes, the TCR beta libraries were made. TCRdb used MiXCR to reprocess the 5' RACE reads, holding one entry per CDR3 protein. This sample has under 150,000 distinct CDR3 sequences, with approximately 9.9% found just once. Findings of the study overall: In ankylosing spondylitis patients, matched synovial fluid reportedly showed significant enrichment of disease-linked clones. Earlier work had already found some motif variants in reactive arthritis synovial fluid and blood. Seemingly characteristic of ankylosing spondylitis blood was a TCR beta motif consisting of fewer than 10 highly homologous variants.

Sequenced input: blood, either unsorted or a sorted T cell fraction (not recorded which). The chain combines TRBV20-1 with TRBJ1-5; D is possibly TRBD1 (6 bases). The sequence was obtained from a male donor with ankylosing spondylitis or in good health (not recorded which). The CDR3 region has the DNA TGCAGTGCTAGAGATATGGGTGGCAGGGGCATGGCCCAGCATTTT. Protein sequence: CSARDMGGRGMAQHF.